The rows below give T cell receptor beta chains drawn from one sample of a study of blood T cell repertoires in COVID-19. Method: immunoSEQ multiplex PCR; TCRdb's copy keeps in-frame clones and lacks some. The sample has 280,000 or so clones, under 90% seen once. What was sequenced was peripheral blood. Receptors originate from a woman in her forties or fifties who had recovered from COVID-19. CDR3s include the opening cysteine and the closing phenylalanine or tryptophan. A D gene is named only where the DNA matches it firmly. Size is omitted from some rows. Given values are once, few, many or a class for expanded clones.

j_call d_call clone_size cdr3_length v_call cdr3_nt cdr3_aa
TRBJ2-7 - - 16 TRBV27 TGTGCCAGCAGTGAGAGCGCGGGACGCTTTTCCTACGAGCAGTACTTC CASSESAGRFSYEQYF
TRBJ1-4 TRBD1 - 18 TRBV4-3 TGCGCCAGCAGCCAAGACCTAAACACAGGGGGCCGAAATGAAAAACTGTTTTTT CASSQDLNTGGRNEKLFF
TRBJ1-1 TRBD1 - 14 TRBV7-9 TGTGCCAGCAGCGGCCGTACAGGGGAGGCTGAAGCTTTCTTT CASSGRTGEAEAFF
TRBJ1-1 TRBD1 - 14 TRBV28 TGTGCCAGCAGTTATGCGGACAGGGACACTGAAGCTTTCTTT CASSYADRDTEAFF
TRBJ1-4 TRBD1 - 16 TRBV29-1 TGCAGCGTTGAATGGTCCAGGGGGCCAGCTAATGAAAAACTGTTTTTT CSVEWSRGPANEKLFF
TRBJ2-1 - - 15 TRBV28 TGTGCCAGCAGCCCGGGGGGCAGCTCCTACAATGAGCAGTTCTTC CASSPGGSSYNEQFF
TRBJ2-1 - - 14 TRBV29-1 TGCAGCGTTGATCTGGGGAGCTCCTACAATGAGCAGTTCTTC CSVDLGSSYNEQFF
TRBJ2-3 - - 15 TRBV6-1 TGTGCCAGCAGTGAAGACGGAGCGGGCACAGATACGCAGTATTTT CASSEDGAGTDTQYF
TRBJ1-2 - few 15 TRBV19 TGTGCCAGTAGTATAGGGCAGGACTGGAACTATGGCTACACCTTC CASSIGQDWNYGYTF
TRBJ2-6 - once 15 TRBV9 TGTGCCAGCAGCGTAGTTGGCGGTGGGGCCAACGTCCTGACTTTC CASSVVGGGANVLTF
TRBJ1-2 TRBD1 - 12 TRBV30 TGTGCCTGGGGCAGGGGGGACTATGGCTACACCTTC CAWGRGDYGYTF
TRBJ2-2 TRBD2 - 16 TRBV5-1 TGCGCCAGCAGCTTGCAGCTAGCGGGGGTTACCGGGGAGCTGTTTTTT CASSLQLAGVTGELFF
TRBJ2-4 TRBD1 - 14 TRBV7-9 TGTGCCAGCAGCTTCGGGACAGGGGATGGCATTCAGTACTTC CASSFGTGDGIQYF
TRBJ1-6 - - 14 TRBV9 TGTGCCAGCAGCGTAGGGAGGGCAAATTCACCCCTCCACTTT CASSVGRANSPLHF
TRBJ2-1 TRBD1 - 15 TRBV5-1 TGCGCCAGCAGCTTGGGGCGGACAGGGGTTGATGAGCAGTTCTTC CASSLGRTGVDEQFF
TRBJ2-7 - - 14 TRBV6-5 TGTGCCAGCAGTTATCGGGACAAGGCCTACGAGCAGTACTTC CASSYRDKAYEQYF
TRBJ1-4 TRBD1 once 16 TRBV28 TGTGCCAGCAGTGTGGACAGGATACGGGCTAATGAAAAACTGTTTTTT CASSVDRIRANEKLFF
TRBJ2-5 TRBD2 - 18 TRBV7-2 TGTGCCAGCAGCTTACGTGGGACTAGCGGGATATCCCAAGAGACCCAGTACTTC CASSLRGTSGISQETQYF
TRBJ1-2 - - 14 TRBV3-1/TRBV3-2 TGTGCCAGCAGGGGCCCCGGGGGAGGCTATGGCTACACCTTC CASRGPGGGYGYTF
TRBJ2-7 TRBD1 - 16 TRBV28 TGTGCCAGCAGTTCGCCCTCCGGGACAGGGACCTACGAGCAGTACTTC CASSSPSGTGTYEQYF
TRBJ2-7 TRBD1 - 14 TRBV19 TGTGCCAGTAGTAGGACAGGGGTTCGGGACGAGCAGTACTTC CASSRTGVRDEQYF
TRBJ2-3 - - 13 TRBV18 TGTGCCAGGAGGGTAGGGAGAACAGATACGCAGTATTTT CARRVGRTDTQYF
TRBJ1-1 - - 14 TRBV18 TGTGCCAGCTCACCCCCAGGGTCGATCACTGAAGCTTTCTTT CASSPPGSITEAFF
TRBJ2-1 - - 17 TRBV30 TGTGCCTGGAGTGTTGATAGGCGACTATCAGCCTACAATGAGCAGTTCTTC CAWSVDRRLSAYNEQFF
TRBJ1-4 - few 13 TRBV7-9 TGTGCCAGCAGCTTCGGAGGAGGTGAAAAACTGTTTTTT CASSFGGGEKLFF
TRBJ2-3 - - 14 TRBV5-1 TGCGCCAGCAGCGGGGAGAGGGGCACAGATACGCAGTATTTT CASSGERGTDTQYF
TRBJ1-2 - - 10 TRBV2 TGTGCCAGCACCCCATATGGCTACACCTTC CASTPYGYTF
TRBJ2-1 TRBD1 - 13 TRBV7-2 TGTGCCAGCGGTCCTCGACAGGGGAATGAGCAGTTCTTC CASGPRQGNEQFF
TRBJ2-3 TRBD2 - 17 TRBV6-4 TGTGCCAGCAGTCCCTCGACAAGCGGGAGTTACACAGATACGCAGTATTTT CASSPSTSGSYTDTQYF
TRBJ2-1 TRBD2 - 16 TRBV19 TGTGCCAGTAGTTCCATCGCGTCTAGCGGGAGAAATGAGCAGTTCTTC CASSSIASSGRNEQFF
TRBJ2-4 - - 14 TRBV15 TGTGCCACCAGCAGACTCGTAGCCAAAAACATTCAGTACTTC CATSRLVAKNIQYF
TRBJ1-3 - - 16 TRBV5-1 TGCGCCAGCAGCCCCTCCGACATCATCTCTGGAAACACCATATATTTT CASSPSDIISGNTIYF
TRBJ2-7 TRBD1 - 14 TRBV7-9 TGTGCCAGCAGCACGGACAGGGATACCTACGAGCAGTACTTC CASSTDRDTYEQYF
TRBJ2-1 TRBD2 - 18 TRBV5-1 TGCGCCAGCAGCCCGGCCGGGACTAGCGGGAAAACCTACAATGAGCAGTTCTTC CASSPAGTSGKTYNEQFF
TRBJ2-7 - - 14 TRBV18 TGTGCCAGCTCGACAGACAGGAGTAACTACGAGCAGTACTTC CASSTDRSNYEQYF
TRBJ2-1 TRBD1 - 14 TRBV7-2 TGTGCCAGCAGCATCGGGACAGGGCTCAATGAGCAGTTCTTC CASSIGTGLNEQFF